This TCR beta chain was recorded in a study of cytomegalovirus exposure and HLA in healthy donors. Study-wide points: Most observed TCR sequences were rare, whereas some public TCRs were detected in many donors. Using the classifier, cytomegalovirus status was reportedly diagnosed with high specificity and sensitivity. The study listed approximately 160 cytomegalovirus-associated TCR beta chains.

A note on this clone: Its antigen remains unknown.

The donors were members of the validation cohort comprising approximately 110 subjects, separate from the approximately 670-subject first cohort. Measured with immunoSEQ multiplex PCR; TCRdb has only the in-frame clones, and not every one. The sample comprises 150,000 to 200,000 clones, roughly 83% of which are singletons, and over 1.3% rests with the top ten. The CDR3 has 15 residues. V shed 3 bases and J shed 2 bases, with 12 bases lying between them. Germline V gives CDR1 LNHDA, CDR2 SQIVND (reference sequence). This TCR was recovered from a woman under 30 in good health and CMV-seronegative. The V gene is TRBV19, the J gene TRBJ2-3; a possible D gene is TRBD2 (5 bases). Source material: PBMCs. This CDR3 reads CASSIRGRATDTQYF. The CDR3 coding sequence is TGTGCCAGTAGTATCCGTGGGCGGGCCACAGATACGCAGTATTTT. The variable domain in full, with the rest retrieved from reference TRBV19 and TRBJ2-3, is DGGITQSPKYLFRKEGQNVTLSCEQNLNHDAMYWYRQDPGQGLRLIYYSQIVNDFQKGDIAEGYSVSREKKESFPLTVTSAQKNPTAFYLCASSIRGRATDTQYFGPGTRLTVL.